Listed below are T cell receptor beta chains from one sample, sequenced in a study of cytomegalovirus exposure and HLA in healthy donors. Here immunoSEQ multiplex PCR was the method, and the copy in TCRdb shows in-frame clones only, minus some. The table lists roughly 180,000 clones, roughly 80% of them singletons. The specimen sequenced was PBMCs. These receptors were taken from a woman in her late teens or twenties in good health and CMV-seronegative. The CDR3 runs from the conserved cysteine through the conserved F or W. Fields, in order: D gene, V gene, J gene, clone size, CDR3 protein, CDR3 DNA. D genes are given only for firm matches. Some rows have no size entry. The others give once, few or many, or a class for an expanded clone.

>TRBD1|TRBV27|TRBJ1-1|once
CASRRGRGTEAFF
TGTGCCAGCAGGAGGGGGCGCGGCACTGAAGCTTTCTTT
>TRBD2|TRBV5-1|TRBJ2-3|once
CASSLAFGRGTDTQYF
TGCGCCAGCAGCTTGGCCTTCGGGAGGGGCACAGATACGCAGTATTTT
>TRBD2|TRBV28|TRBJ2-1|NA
CASRTSAGEQFF
TGTGCCAGCAGGACTAGCGCTGGTGAGCAGTTCTTC
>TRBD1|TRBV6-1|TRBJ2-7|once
CASSEYRGQGARSKEQYF
TGTGCCAGCAGTGAATACAGAGGACAGGGGGCTCGGTCAAAGGAGCAGTACTTC
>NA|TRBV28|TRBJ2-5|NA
CASSFGGNQETQYF
TGTGCCAGCAGTTTCGGCGGAAATCAAGAGACCCAGTACTTC
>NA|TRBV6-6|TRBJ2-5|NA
CASSPRWGYQETQYF
TGTGCCAGCAGCCCCCGTTGGGGCTACCAAGAGACCCAGTACTTC
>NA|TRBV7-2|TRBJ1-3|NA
CASSFELPLAGNTIYF
TGTGCCAGCAGCTTCGAACTACCCCTAGCTGGAAACACCATATATTTT
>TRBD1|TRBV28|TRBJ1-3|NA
CASSFTRGLISSNTIYF
TGTGCCAGCAGTTTCACAAGGGGGCTAATAAGTAGTAACACCATATATTTT
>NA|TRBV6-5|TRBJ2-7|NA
CASSLDRRSDEQYF
TGTGCCAGCAGTCTCGACAGGAGGTCCGACGAGCAGTACTTC
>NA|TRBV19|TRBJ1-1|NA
CASSIVPGWGTEAFF
TGTGCCAGTAGTATAGTTCCGGGATGGGGCACTGAAGCTTTCTTT
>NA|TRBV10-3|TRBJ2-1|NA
CAISAAGTNNEQFF
TGTGCCATCAGTGCAGCAGGGACAAACAATGAGCAGTTCTTC
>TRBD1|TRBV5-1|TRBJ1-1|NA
CASSWTGGGFSNTEAFF
TGCGCCAGCAGCTGGACAGGGGGCGGATTCTCGAACACTGAAGCTTTCTTT
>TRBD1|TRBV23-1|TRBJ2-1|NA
CASSPQDRGYNEQFF
TGCGCCAGCAGCCCCCAGGACAGGGGGTACAATGAGCAGTTCTTC
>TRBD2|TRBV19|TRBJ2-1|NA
CASSIPGLAGVEQFF
TGTGCCAGTAGTATCCCTGGACTAGCGGGAGTTGAGCAGTTCTTC
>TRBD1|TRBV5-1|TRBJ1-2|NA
CASSLEGGVYGYTF
TGCGCCAGCAGCTTGGAAGGGGGCGTCTATGGCTACACCTTC
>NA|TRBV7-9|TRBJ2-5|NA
CASSLGGSQETQYF
TGTGCCAGCAGCCTCGGGGGTTCCCAAGAGACCCAGTACTTC
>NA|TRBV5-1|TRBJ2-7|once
CASSLSFGDTTYEQYF
TGCGCCAGCAGCTTGTCTTTCGGGGACACTACCTACGAGCAGTACTTC
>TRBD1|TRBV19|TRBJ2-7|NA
CASSMGATGTYEQYF
TGTGCCAGTAGTATGGGGGCGACAGGGACCTACGAGCAGTACTTC
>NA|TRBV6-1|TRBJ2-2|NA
CASSENMVAGAGELFF
TGTGCCAGCAGTGAGAATATGGTCGCGGGCGCCGGGGAGCTGTTTTTT
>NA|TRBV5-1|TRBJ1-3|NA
CASSLGVGGSSGNTIYF
TGCGCCAGCAGCTTGGGCGTCGGCGGGAGCTCTGGAAACACCATATATTTT
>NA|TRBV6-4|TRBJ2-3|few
CASSEGSGSTDTQYF
TGTGCCAGCAGTGAAGGGAGCGGGAGCACAGATACGCAGTATTTT
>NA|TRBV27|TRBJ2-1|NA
CASVSRTGSTGNEQFF
TGTGCCAGCGTATCGCGGACGGGGAGCACGGGGAATGAGCAGTTCTTC
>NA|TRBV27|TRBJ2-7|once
CASSYRVDYEQYF
TGTGCCAGCAGTTATCGCGTAGACTACGAGCAGTACTTC
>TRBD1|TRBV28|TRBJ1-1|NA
CASTLAGTANTEAFF
TGTGCCAGCACCCTGGCCGGGACAGCAAACACTGAAGCTTTCTTT
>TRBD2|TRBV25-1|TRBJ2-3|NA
CASSEPKAGGPTDTQYF
TGTGCCAGCAGTGAACCTAAGGCGGGAGGGCCTACAGATACGCAGTATTTT
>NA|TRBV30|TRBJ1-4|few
CAWGLKYNEKLFF
TGTGCCTGGGGCTTGAAGTATAATGAAAAACTGTTTTTT
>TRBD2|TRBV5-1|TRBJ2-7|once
CASSTLAGDSYEQYF
TGCGCCAGCAGCACGTTAGCGGGAGACTCCTACGAGCAGTACTTC
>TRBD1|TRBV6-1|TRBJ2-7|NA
CASSETGGEHYEQYF
TGTGCCAGCAGTGAGACAGGGGGCGAGCACTACGAGCAGTACTTC
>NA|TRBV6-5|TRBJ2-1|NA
CASNPTSGNEQFF
TGTGCCAGCAATCCGACTAGTGGCAATGAGCAGTTCTTC
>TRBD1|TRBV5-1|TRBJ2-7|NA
CASSFPGQSFYEQYF
TGCGCCAGCAGCTTTCCGGGACAGTCCTTTTACGAGCAGTACTTC
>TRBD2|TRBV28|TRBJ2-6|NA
CASSFAGGSGANVLTF
TGTGCCAGCAGTTTCGCGGGGGGCTCCGGGGCCAACGTCCTGACTTTC
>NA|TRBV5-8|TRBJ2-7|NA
CASRPSGQGGWYEQYF
TGTGCCAGCAGACCTTCCGGTCAGGGTGGTTGGTACGAGCAGTACTTC
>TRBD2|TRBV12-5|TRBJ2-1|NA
CASGLRYSGRNEQFF
TGTGCTAGTGGTTTGCGGTATAGCGGGAGAAATGAGCAGTTCTTC
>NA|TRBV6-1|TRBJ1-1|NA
CASSPIGSRTEAFF
TGTGCCAGCAGCCCGATCGGGAGTAGGACGGAAGCTTTCTTT
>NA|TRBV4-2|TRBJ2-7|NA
CASSQDWGTRAYEQYF
TGTGCCAGCAGCCAAGATTGGGGGACTCGGGCCTACGAGCAGTACTTC
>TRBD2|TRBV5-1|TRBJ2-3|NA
CASSSLTSGGTDTQYF
TGCGCCAGCAGCTCCTTGACTAGCGGGGGCACAGATACGCAGTATTTT
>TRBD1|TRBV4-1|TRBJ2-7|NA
CASSPADRVGSYEQYF
TGCGCCAGCAGCCCAGCTGACAGGGTTGGGTCCTACGAGCAGTACTTC
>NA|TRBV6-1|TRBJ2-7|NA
CASSEIYYEQYF
TGTGCCAGCAGTGAGATCTACTACGAGCAGTACTTC
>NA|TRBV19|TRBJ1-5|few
CASSSTASADQPQHF
TGTGCCAGTAGTTCGACTGCATCCGCGGATCAGCCCCAGCATTTT
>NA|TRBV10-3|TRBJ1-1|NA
CAINTGPNTEAFF
TGTGCCATCAACACAGGGCCAAACACTGAAGCTTTCTTT
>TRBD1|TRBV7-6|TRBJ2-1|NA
CASSLGTGGGIGNEQFF
TGTGCCAGCAGCTTAGGGACAGGGGGCGGAATAGGGAATGAGCAGTTCTTC
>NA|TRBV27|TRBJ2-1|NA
CASTRTGQLYNEQFF
TGTGCCAGCACCCGCACCGGACAGCTCTACAATGAGCAGTTCTTC
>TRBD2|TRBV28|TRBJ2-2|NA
CASSLPRWREGVTGELFF
TGTGCCAGCAGTTTACCCCGGTGGCGGGAGGGAGTCACCGGGGAGCTGTTTTTT
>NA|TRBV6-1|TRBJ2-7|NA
CASSEGQYEQYF
TGTGCCAGCAGTGAAGGGCAGTACGAGCAGTACTTC
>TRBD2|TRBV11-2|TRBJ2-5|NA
CASSLGTSAIQETQYF
TGTGCCAGCAGCTTAGGGACTAGCGCCATTCAAGAGACCCAGTACTTC
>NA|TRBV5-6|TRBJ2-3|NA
CASSLFTLSTDTQYF
TGTGCCAGCAGCTTGTTCACTTTAAGCACAGATACGCAGTATTTT
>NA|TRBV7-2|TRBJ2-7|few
CASSVTRGGSYEQYF
TGTGCCAGCAGCGTGACTAGGGGCGGCTCCTACGAGCAGTACTTC
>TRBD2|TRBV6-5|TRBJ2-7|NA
CASRGSSGRAYEQYF
TGTGCCAGCAGGGGGTCTAGCGGGAGGGCCTACGAGCAGTACTTC
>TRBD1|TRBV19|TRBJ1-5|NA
CASQPTGASNQPQHF
TGTGCCAGTCAACCGACAGGGGCGAGCAATCAGCCCCAGCATTTT
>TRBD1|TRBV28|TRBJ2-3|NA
CASSRDSGSTDTQYF
TGTGCCAGCAGCCGGGACAGTGGAAGCACAGATACGCAGTATTTT
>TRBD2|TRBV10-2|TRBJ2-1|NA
CASRTPTSAHYNEQFF
TGCGCCAGCAGAACACCGACTAGCGCACACTACAATGAGCAGTTCTTC
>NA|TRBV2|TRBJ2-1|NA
CASTDRLSSYNEQFF
TGTGCCAGCACCGACAGACTCAGCTCCTACAATGAGCAGTTCTTC
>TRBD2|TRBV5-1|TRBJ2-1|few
CASSRGLAGYNEQFF
TGCGCCAGCAGCCGGGGACTAGCGGGGTACAATGAGCAGTTCTTC